Below are 5 T cell receptor beta chains sequenced from a single sample in a study of cytomegalovirus exposure and HLA in healthy donors. The PCR ran on 60 Vbeta and 13 Jbeta primers. Using immunoSEQ multiplex PCR, the repertoire was profiled, and TCRdb retains in-frame clones only, with some absent. The data show approximately 160,000 clones, approximately 72% seen once. The sample taken for sequencing was PBMCs. The origin of the receptors is a man between 50 and 59 years old in good health and CMV-seronegative.

The chain combines TRBV15 with TRBJ2-2, with D possibly TRBD1 on 6 matching bases. Germline CDR1 LNHNV, CDR2 YYDKDF (reference sequence). The CDR3 consists of 14 residues. Deletions cut 5 bases from V and 6 bases from J, with 13 bases between. The CDR3 reads CATSLRNRAGELFF. CDR3 DNA: TGTGCCACCAGCTTACGGAACAGGGCCGGGGAGCTGTTTTTT.

The V gene is TRBV19, the J gene TRBJ1-2; D unresolved. The germline V and J ends were trimmed by 3 bases and 0 bases, with 14 bases remaining between them. Germline CDR1 and CDR2: LNHDA and SQIVND (reference sequence). CDR3 length: 16 amino acids. This CDR3 is CASSMGLDGTNYGYTF. DNA of the CDR3: TGTGCCAGTAGTATGGGCCTCGACGGGACTAACTATGGCTACACCTTC.

The chain carries TRBV7-9 and TRBJ2-5, with D tentatively TRBD2 (5 bases). Between the trimmed V and J ends, which lost 6 bases and 1 base, there was a span of 12 bases. This CDR3 region has 14 residues. Germline V lookup: CDR1 SEHNR, CDR2 FQNEAQ (reference sequence). The DNA of the CDR3 is TGTGCCAGCAGTAGAAGGGCGGGCCAAGAGACCCAGTACTTC. It encodes CASSRRAGQETQYF.

This clone was counted once. The V gene is TRBV7-8, the J gene TRBJ1-2; D remains unclear. Germline lookup yields CDR1 SGHVS and CDR2 FQNEAQ. The CDR3 runs 15 residues. The V end was cut by 5 bases, the J end by 3 bases, with 16 bases between. CDR3 sequence (DNA): TGTGCCAGCAGCCCGAGCGGCCAGATAGACTATGGCTACACCTTC. Protein product: CASSPSGQIDYGYTF.

The rearrangement joins TRBV19 to TRBJ1-2; 8 bases fit TRBD1. The CDR3 has 14 residues. Germline assignment: CDR1 LNHDA and CDR2 SQIVND (reference sequence). V lost 3 bases, J lost 4 bases, and 4 bases stayed unmatched. The CDR3 spells CASSMKTGGYGYTF. The CDR3 nucleotides are TGTGCCAGTAGTATGAAAACAGGGGGCTATGGCTACACCTTC.